These T cell receptor beta chains were read from a single sample in a study of blood T cells in healthy people across ages. TCRdb re-called the 5' RACE reads with MiXCR, one entry per CDR3 protein. The table lists hundreds of thousands of distinct CDR3 sequences, 49% of them singletons, with 30% to 40% in the top ten. Sequenced: blood. The receptors derive from a woman aged 55-69 years in good health. CDR3s include the opening cysteine and the closing phenylalanine or tryptophan. The order of the fields is clone size, V gene, D gene, J gene, CDR3 protein, CDR3 DNA. A D gene is named only where the DNA matches it firmly. Rows may omit the clone size; those that give it use once, few, many or a size class.

>NA|TRBV6-2/TRBV6-3|NA|TRBJ1-1
CASSYMEGVKRMNTEAFF
TGTGCCAGCAGTTATATGGAGGGAGTAAAGAGGATGAACACTGAAGCTTTCTTT
>NA|TRBV5-1|NA|TRBJ2-6
CASSLEPPRSSGANVLTF
TGCGCCAGCAGCTTGGAGCCACCGAGGAGCTCTGGGGCCAACGTCCTGACTTTC
>NA|TRBV25-1|TRBD2|TRBJ2-7
CASSPPLWTSGARPAYNEQYF
TGTGCCAGCAGTCCTCCTCTTTGGACTAGCGGGGCCCGGCCCGCCTACAATGAGCAGTACTTC
>NA|TRBV20-1|NA|TRBJ1-2
CGARVLGTDYGHTF
TGCGGTGCTAGGGTCCTAGGGACGGACTATGGCCACACCTTC
>NA|TRBV7-2|NA|TRBJ2-7
CASSLARQNNEQYF
TGTGCCAGCAGCTTAGCGAGGCAAAACAATGAGCAGTACTTC
>few|TRBV5-1|NA|TRBJ1-2
CASSLGDKNYGYTF
TGCGCCAGCAGCTTGGGTGACAAGAACTATGGCTACACCTTC
>few|TRBV12-3/TRBV12-4|NA|TRBJ2-7
CASSYNRDGEQYF
TGTGCCAGCAGTTATAACAGGGACGGCGAGCAGTACTTC
>NA|TRBV7-2|NA|TRBJ2-5
CASSLVNHPGKETQYF
TGTGCCAGCAGCTTAGTAAATCACCCAGGGAAAGAGACCCAGTACTTC
>few|TRBV20-1|NA|TRBJ2-3
CSAFETSTDTQYF
TGCAGTGCTTTTGAAACAAGCACAGATACGCAGTATTTT
>NA|TRBV7-9|NA|TRBJ2-7
CASSLESSTGEQYF
TGTGCCAGCAGCTTAGAGTCTAGTACAGGCGAGCAGTACTTC
>once|TRBV6-5|NA|TRBJ2-7
CASAPSSSYEQYF
TGTGCCAGCGCTCCCAGCAGCTCCTACGAGCAGTACTTC
>NA|TRBV20-1|NA|TRBJ1-6
CSARGEEYNSPLHF
TGCAGTGCTAGGGGCGAAGAGTATAATTCACCCCTCCACTTT
>NA|TRBV18|NA|TRBJ1-1
CASSPDSILMNTEAFF
TGTGCCAGCTCCCCTGACAGCATCCTCATGAACACTGAAGCTTTCTTT